The entry below gives a single TCR beta chain sequence along with its context. Antigen specificity is unknown. The CDR3 end falls 3 residues outside the read, so it is completed with the germline J gene. This specimen belongs to a study of T cells in women clearing cervical HPV infection. Study-wide background: Blood came at first lesion visit for cases, post-clearance for controls.

With V trimmed by 4 bases and J by 3 bases, 8 bases remained unmatched. Germline CDR1 is SGHVS and CDR2 is FQNEAQ. The length of the CDR3 is 16 residues. The method was immunoSEQ multiplex PCR; TCRdb's version includes in-frame clones alone and lacks a portion of them. Its table records 22,000 or so clones. Study findings and constraints: Unknown T-cell numbers per sample may underlie the richness differences.

The TCR originated in a woman between 18 and 70 years old with a cervical HPV16 infection that either progressed to CIN3+ or cleared (not recorded which). The genes are TRBV7-8 and TRBJ2-2; TRBD2 matches at 7 bases. Sequenced: blood buffy coat. This CDR3 is CASSWRGGEDTGELFF. Incomplete CDR3 DNA: TGTGCCAGCAGCTGGCGGGGAGGGGAGGACACCGGGGAG.